Sequencing of this TCR beta chain was carried out in a study of vaccination and CD4 T cells after COVID-19. In the study overall: Convalescent cases consisted of six males and four females, of whom two were Hispanic. For post-vaccine samples, collection took place a median about 75 days after dose two, ranging from 14 to 241.

About this clonotype itself: Antigen unknown.

Sequenced with the Oncomine TCR Beta short-read assay was DNA taken from cultured CD4+ T cells. TCRdb reanalysed the PCR reads using MiXCR and keeps one entry per CDR3 protein. The sample has some 15,000 distinct CDR3 sequences, around 42% seen once; the top ten hold around 5.2%. Indicated treatment: roughly nine-day PBMC culture with coronavirus spike peptide pools or control peptides (ViraFEST assay). Positive PCR dates spanned March to December 2020, predating US Alpha, Beta and Delta variants. Trimming cost V 3 bases and J 1 base; bases outside gene matches: 1. The V gene's germline CDR1 is SGHTA and CDR2 FQGNSA. The CDR3 is 14 residues long.

V usage is TRBV7-2 and J usage is TRBJ1-1, with TRBD1 matching 8 bases. This sample comprised CD4+ T cells from blood, cultured in vitro, obtained before SARS-CoV-2 vaccination. The sequence derives from a human donor who had recovered from COVID-19. In nucleotides, the CDR3 is TGTGCCAGCAGCTTGACAGGGGAGAACACTGAAGCTTTCTTT. This encodes CASSLTGENTEAFF. Full variable domain (rest looked up from reference TRBV7-2 and TRBJ1-1): GAGVSQSPSNKVTEKGKDVELRCDPISGHTALYWYRQSLGQGLEFLIYFQGNSAPDKSGLPSDRFSAERTGGSVSTLTIQRTQQEDSAVYLCASSLTGENTEAFFGQGTRLTVV.